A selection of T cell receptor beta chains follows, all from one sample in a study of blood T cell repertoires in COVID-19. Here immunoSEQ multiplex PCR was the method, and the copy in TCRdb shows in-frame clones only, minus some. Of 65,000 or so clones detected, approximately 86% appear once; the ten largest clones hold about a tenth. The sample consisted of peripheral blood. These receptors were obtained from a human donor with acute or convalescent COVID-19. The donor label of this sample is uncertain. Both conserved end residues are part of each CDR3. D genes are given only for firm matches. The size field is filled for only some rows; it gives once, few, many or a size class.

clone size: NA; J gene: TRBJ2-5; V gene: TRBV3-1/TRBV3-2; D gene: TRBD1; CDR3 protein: CASSPRDRAETQYF
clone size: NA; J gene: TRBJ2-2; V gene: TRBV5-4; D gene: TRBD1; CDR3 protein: CASSLTRGTGELFF
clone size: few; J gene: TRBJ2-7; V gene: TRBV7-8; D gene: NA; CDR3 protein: CASSTSSYEQYF
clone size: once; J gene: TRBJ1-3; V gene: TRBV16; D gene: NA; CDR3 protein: CASSLSGKGQGNTIYF
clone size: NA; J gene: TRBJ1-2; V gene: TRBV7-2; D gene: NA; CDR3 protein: CASSLALTSRNYGYTF
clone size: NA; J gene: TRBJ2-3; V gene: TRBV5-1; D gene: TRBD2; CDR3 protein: CASSFGTSGYTDTQYF
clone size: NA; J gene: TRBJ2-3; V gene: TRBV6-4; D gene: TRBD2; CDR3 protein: CASSGLAGSLGGQYF
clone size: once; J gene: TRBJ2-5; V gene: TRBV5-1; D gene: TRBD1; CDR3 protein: CASIGGTGGYQETQYF
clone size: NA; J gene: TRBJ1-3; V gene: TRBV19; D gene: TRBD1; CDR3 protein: CASTSGGSGNTIYF
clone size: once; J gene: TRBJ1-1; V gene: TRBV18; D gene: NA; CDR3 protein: CASSPVPDTYTEAFF
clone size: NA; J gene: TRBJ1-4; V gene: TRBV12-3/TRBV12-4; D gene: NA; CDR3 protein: CASSLQINEKLFF
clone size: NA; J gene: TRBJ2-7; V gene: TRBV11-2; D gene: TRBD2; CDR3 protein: CASSIGTSGRRPYEQYF
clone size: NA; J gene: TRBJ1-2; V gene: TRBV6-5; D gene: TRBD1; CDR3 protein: CASSLTGGSYGYTF
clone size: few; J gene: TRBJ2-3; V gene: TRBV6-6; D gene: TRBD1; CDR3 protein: CASKRQGARDTQYF
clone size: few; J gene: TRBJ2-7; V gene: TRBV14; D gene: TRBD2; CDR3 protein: CASSQERAGVREQYF
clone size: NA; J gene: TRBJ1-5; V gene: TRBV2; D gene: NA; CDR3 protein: CASSPDRDQPQHF